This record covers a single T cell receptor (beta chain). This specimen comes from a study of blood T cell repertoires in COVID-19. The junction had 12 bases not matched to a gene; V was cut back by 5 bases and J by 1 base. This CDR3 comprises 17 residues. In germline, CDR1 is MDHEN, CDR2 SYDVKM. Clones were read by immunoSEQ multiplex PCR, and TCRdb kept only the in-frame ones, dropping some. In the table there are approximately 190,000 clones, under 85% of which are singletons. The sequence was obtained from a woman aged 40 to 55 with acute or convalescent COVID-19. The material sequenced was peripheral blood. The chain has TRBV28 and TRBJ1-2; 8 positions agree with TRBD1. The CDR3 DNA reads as TGTGCCAGCAGTGCCTGGGGACAGGACCATTTTAACTATGGCTACACCTTC. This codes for CASSAWGQDHFNYGYTF.